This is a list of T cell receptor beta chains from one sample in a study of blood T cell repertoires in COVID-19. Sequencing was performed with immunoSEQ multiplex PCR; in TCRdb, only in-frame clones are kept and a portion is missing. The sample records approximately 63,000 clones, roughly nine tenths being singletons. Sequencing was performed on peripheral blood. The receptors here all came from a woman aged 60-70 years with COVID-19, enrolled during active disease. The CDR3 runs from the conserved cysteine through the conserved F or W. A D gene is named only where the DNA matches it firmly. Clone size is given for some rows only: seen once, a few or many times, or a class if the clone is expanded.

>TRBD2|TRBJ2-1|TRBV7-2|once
TGTGCCAGCGGAATATTCCGGGGACTAAACAATGAGCAGTTCTTC
CASGIFRGLNNEQFF
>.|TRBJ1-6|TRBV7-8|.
TGTGCCAGCACGCCGGGTGGTCTTAATTCACCCCTCCACTTT
CASTPGGLNSPLHF
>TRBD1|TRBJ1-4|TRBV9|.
TGTGCCAGCAGCGGTTCCGGGACAGGGGTTGAAAAACTGTTTTTT
CASSGSGTGVEKLFF
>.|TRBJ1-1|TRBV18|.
TGTGCCAGCTCACCACCGGGGGGTGGAGTGAACACTGAAGCTTTCTTT
CASSPPGGGVNTEAFF
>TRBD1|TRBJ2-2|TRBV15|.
TGTGCCACCAGCAGGCGGAAGACAGGGACCCTTAGCGGGGAGCTGTTTTTT
CATSRRKTGTLSGELFF
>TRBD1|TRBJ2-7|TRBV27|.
TGTGCCAGCAGCCTCGGGACAGGGGGTTGGTACGAGCAGTACTTC
CASSLGTGGWYEQYF
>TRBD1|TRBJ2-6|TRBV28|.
TGTGCCGTGACAGGGAACAAGTCTGGGGCCAACGTCCTGACTTTC
CAVTGNKSGANVLTF
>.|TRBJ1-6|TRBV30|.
TGTGCCTGGAGTGTTACAGATAATTCACCCCTCCACTTT
CAWSVTDNSPLHF
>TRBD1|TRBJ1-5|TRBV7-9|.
TGTGCCAGCAGCTTCTCCGGGACAGGGGCCGGTTTTAGCAATCAGCCCCAGCATTTT
CASSFSGTGAGFSNQPQHF
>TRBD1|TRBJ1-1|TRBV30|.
TGTGCCTGGGCGACAGGGGTAGACACTGAAGCTTTCTTT
CAWATGVDTEAFF
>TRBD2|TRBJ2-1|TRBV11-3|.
TGTGCCAGCAGCCTTCTAGCGGGAGTAAATGAGCAGTTCTTC
CASSLLAGVNEQFF
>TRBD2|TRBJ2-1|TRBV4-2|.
TGTGCCAGCAGCCAAGATGGAGGGGGCGCGGGAGGGGACTCCTACAATGAGCAGTTCTTC
CASSQDGGGAGGDSYNEQFF
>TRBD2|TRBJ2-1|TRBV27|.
TGTGCCAGCAGTCTAGGGGGTTGGCTAGCGGGGAACAATGAGCAGTTCTTC
CASSLGGWLAGNNEQFF
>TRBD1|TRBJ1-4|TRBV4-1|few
TGCGCCAGCAGCCAAGGAGGACAGGTTAATGAAAAACTGTTTTTT
CASSQGGQVNEKLFF
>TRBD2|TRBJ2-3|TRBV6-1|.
TGTGCCAGCAGTGAATTATTTAATAGCGGGTTGCCTTCTAGCACAGATACGCAGTATTTT
CASSELFNSGLPSSTDTQYF
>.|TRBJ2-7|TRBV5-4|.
TGTGCCAGCAGTTCCTACTCCTACGAGCAGTACTTC
CASSSYSYEQYF
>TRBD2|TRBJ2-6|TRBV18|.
TGTGCCAGCTCACCACCGGGGACTAGTGGGGTAGGGGCCAACGTCCTGACTTTC
CASSPPGTSGVGANVLTF
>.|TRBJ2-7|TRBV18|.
TGTGCCAGCTCACCCCGGGACAAGTTACTCGCAGAGCAGTACTTC
CASSPRDKLLAEQYF
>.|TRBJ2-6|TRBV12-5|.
TGTGCTAGTGGTTTGGTAATGAGGGTATCCGGGGCCAACGTCCTGACTTTC
CASGLVMRVSGANVLTF
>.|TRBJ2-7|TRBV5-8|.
TGTGCCAGCAGCTTGGGAGTTGGAGGTCCCTACGAGCAGTACTTC
CASSLGVGGPYEQYF
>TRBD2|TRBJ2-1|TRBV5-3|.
TGTGCCAACAGGGGACTAGCGGGAAGGAGCTCCTACAATGAGCAGTTCTTC
CANRGLAGRSSYNEQFF
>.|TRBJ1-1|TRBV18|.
TGTGCCAGCTCACCACCCGGGTCCCCGGGAACTGAAGCTTTCTTT
CASSPPGSPGTEAFF